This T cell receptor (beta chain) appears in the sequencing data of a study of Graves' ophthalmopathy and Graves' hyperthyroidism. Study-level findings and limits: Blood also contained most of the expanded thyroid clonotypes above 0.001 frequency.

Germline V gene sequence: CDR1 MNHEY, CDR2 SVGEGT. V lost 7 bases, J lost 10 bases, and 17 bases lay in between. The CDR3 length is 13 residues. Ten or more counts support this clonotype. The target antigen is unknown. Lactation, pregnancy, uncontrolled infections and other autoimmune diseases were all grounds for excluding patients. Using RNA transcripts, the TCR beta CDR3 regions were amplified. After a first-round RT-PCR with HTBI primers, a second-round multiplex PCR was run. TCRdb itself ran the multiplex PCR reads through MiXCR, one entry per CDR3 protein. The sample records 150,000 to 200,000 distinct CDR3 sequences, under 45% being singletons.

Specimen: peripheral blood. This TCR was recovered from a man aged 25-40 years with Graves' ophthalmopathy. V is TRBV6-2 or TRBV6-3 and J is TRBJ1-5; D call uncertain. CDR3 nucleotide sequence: TGTGCCAGCATGGTTAGTGAACCTCAACCCCAGCATTTT. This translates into CASMVSEPQPQHF.